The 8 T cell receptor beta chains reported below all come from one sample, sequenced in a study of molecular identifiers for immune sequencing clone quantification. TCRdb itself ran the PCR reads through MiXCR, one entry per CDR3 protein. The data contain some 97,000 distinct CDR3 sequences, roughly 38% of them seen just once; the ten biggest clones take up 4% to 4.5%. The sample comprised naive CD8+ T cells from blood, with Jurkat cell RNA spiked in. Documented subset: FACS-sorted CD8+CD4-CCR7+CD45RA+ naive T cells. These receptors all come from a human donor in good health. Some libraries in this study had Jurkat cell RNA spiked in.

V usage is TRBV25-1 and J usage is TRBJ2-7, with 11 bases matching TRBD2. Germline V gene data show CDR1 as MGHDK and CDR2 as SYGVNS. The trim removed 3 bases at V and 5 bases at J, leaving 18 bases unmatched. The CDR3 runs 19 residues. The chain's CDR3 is CASSERSGWIAGGPNEQYF. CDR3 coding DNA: TGTGCCAGCAGTGAGCGGAGTGGGTGGATAGCGGGAGGGCCTAACGAGCAGTACTTC.

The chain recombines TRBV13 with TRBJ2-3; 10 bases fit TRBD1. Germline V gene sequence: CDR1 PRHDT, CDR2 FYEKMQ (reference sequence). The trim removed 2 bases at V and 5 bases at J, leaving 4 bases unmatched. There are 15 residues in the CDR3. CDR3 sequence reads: CASSLWGQGQDTQYF. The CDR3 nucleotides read TGTGCCAGCAGCTTATGGGGACAGGGGCAAGATACGCAGTATTTT.

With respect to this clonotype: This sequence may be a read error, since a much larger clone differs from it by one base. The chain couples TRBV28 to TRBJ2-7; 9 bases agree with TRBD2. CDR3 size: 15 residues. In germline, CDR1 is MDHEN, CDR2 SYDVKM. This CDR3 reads CASSLILAGTYGQYF. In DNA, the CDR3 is TGTGCCAGCAGTTTGATCCTAGCGGGGACCTACGGGCAGTACTTC.

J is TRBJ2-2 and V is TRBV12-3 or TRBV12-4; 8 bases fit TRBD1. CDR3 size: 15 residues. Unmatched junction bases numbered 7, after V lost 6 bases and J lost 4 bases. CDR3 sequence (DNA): TGTGCCAGCAGATATGAGACAGGGGTCACCGGGGAGCTGTTTTTT. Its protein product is CASRYETGVTGELFF.

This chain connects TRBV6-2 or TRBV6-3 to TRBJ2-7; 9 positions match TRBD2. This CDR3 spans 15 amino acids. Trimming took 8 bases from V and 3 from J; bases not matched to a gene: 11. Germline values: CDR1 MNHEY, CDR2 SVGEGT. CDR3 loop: CASRDEAGGFYEQYF. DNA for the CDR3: TGTGCCAGCCGAGATGAGGCGGGAGGGTTCTACGAGCAGTACTTC.

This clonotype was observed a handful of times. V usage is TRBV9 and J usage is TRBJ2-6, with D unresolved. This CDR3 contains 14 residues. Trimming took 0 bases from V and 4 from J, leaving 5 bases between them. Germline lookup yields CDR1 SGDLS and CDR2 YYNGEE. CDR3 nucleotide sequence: TGTGCCAGCAGCGTAGAGAAGGGGGCCAACGTCCTGACTTTC. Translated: CASSVEKGANVLTF.

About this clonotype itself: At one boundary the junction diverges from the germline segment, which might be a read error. The CDR3 loop reads CNVAPPSSYEQYF. The CDR3 nucleotides read TGCAACGTTGCCCCCCCCAGCTCCTACGAGCAGTACTTC. The gene calls are TRBV29-1 and TRBJ2-7; D unclear. CDR3 size: 13 residues. The germline V gene has CDR1 SQVTM and CDR2 ANQGSEA.

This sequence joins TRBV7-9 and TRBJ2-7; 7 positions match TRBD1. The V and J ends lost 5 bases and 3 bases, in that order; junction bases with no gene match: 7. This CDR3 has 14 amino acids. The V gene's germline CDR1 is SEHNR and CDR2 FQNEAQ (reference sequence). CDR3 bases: TGTGCCAGCAGCCCCAGGACAGGCCTCTACGAGCAGTACTTC. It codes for CASSPRTGLYEQYF.